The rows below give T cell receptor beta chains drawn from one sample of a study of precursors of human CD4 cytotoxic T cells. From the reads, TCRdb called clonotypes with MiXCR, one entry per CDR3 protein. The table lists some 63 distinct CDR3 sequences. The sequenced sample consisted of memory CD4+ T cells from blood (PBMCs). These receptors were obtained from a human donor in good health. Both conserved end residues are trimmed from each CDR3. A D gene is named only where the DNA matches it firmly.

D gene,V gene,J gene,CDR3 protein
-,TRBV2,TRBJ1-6,ASSRDTSNSPLH
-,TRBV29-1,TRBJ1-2,SVDQGGGYGYT
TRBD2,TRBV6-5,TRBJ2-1,ASSQVGTSGKQF
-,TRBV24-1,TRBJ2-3,ATSEPRGASTDTQY
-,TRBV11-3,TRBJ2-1,ASSLFSVTGRSSYNEQF
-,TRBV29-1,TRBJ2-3,SVDRQSTDTQY
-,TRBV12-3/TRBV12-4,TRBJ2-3,ASSFSHGGTDTQY
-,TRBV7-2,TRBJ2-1,ASSLDWTTYNEQF
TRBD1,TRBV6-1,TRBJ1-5,ASRETGEPQH
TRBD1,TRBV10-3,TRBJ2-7,AISGDRGHEQY
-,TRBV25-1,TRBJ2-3,ASSEGGTAIGTDTQY
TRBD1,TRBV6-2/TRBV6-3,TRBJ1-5,ASSYEAGGSSNQPQH
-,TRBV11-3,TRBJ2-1,ASSSTRNEQF
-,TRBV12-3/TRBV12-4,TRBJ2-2,ASSLGPPPGELF
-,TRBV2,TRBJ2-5,ASSEGRQGETQY
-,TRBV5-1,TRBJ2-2,ASSELGNTGELF
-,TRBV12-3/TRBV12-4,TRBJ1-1,ASSLEGIGTEAF
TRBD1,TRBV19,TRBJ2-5,ASSNQMTGWKETQY
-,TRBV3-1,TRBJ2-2,ASRFGLLSGELF
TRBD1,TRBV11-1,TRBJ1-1,ASRDRVGTEAF
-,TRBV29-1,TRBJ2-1,SVDPYNEQF
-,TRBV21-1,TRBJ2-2,ASSKDAQPNTGELF
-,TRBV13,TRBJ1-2,ASSARPGGESNYGYT
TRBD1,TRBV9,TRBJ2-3,ASSARRGRVMSGDTQY
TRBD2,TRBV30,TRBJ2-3,AWSRTSDADTQY